This T cell receptor (beta chain) stems from a study of identical twins. This clonotype was counted at least ten times. Antigen unknown. A universal primer binding site was introduced by template switching. The final cDNA contained unique molecular identifiers. TCRdb itself ran the 5' RACE reads through MiXCR, one entry per CDR3 protein. Of more than 650,000 distinct CDR3 sequences in the sample, 6.1% were seen once. Germline V gives CDR1 SGHTA, CDR2 FQGNSA. The V end lost 5 bases, the J end lost 6 bases, and 11 bases lay between the germline ends. The CDR3 sequence is 13 residues long. Broader study findings: The analysis was cross-sectional rather than longitudinal within donors. Invariant cells of the MAIT and iNKT types might have partly distorted the zero-insertion analyses.

The TCR sequence derives from a man younger than 35 in good health. The chain has TRBV7-2 and TRBJ2-1, with D possibly being TRBD2 (6 bases). The specimen sequenced was naive T cells sorted from blood. The CDR3 region has the DNA TGTGCCAGCAGCCCCGTCGGGGGCAATGAGCAGTTCTTC. Encoded protein: CASSPVGGNEQFF.